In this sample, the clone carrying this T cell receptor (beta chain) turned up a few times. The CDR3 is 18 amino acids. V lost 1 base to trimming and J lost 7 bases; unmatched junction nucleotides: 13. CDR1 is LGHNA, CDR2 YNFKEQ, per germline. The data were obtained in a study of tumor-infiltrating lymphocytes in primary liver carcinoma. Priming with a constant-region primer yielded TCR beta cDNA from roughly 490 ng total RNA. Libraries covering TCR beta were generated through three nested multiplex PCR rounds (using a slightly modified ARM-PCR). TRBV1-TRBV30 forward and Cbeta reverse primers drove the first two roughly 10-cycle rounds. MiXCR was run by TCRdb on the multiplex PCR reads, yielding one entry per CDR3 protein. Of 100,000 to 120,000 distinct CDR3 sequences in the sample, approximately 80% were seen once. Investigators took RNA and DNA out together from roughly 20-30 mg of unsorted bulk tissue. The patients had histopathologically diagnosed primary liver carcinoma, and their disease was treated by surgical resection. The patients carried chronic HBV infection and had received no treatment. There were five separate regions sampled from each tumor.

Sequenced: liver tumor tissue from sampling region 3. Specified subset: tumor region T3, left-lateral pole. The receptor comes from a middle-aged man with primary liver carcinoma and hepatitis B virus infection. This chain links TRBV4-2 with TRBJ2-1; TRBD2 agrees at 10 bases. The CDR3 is CASSQATSGLSSCNEQFF. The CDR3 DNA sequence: TGTGCCAGCAGCCAAGCGACTAGCGGGCTCAGCTCCTGTAATGAGCAGTTCTTC.